The 2 T cell receptor beta chains presented below share a single source sample, sequenced in a study of blood T cell repertoires in COVID-19 (dated by TCRdb to 2020 to 2022). The library was made by the immunoSEQ multiplex PCR assay. TCRdb retrieved this table from immuneACCESS and kept in-frame rearrangements only. Not all clones are present; in checked studies, unresolved V genes account for under half, and no reason is known for the remainder. The sample table records about 130,000 clones; 85% of these occur just once. The ten largest clones capture less than 8.5% of the sample. Source material: peripheral blood. The receptors come from a man older than 75 with active or convalescent COVID-19.

V is TRBV18 and J is TRBJ1-1; 11 bases fit TRBD1. With V trimmed by 4 bases and J by 0 bases, 4 bases remained unmatched. The germline V gene encodes CDR1 KGHSH and CDR2 LQKENI. The length of the CDR3 is 16 residues. The CDR3 DNA reads as TGTGCCAGCTCACAGGGACAGGGGGGATTGAACACTGAAGCTTTCTTT. This encodes CASSQGQGGLNTEAFF.

The V gene is TRBV20-1, the J gene TRBJ1-5; D is undetermined. Germline V gives CDR1 DFQATT, CDR2 SNEGSKA (reference sequence). The ends were cut back, 3 bases at V and 2 bases at J, with 5 bases in the middle. The CDR3 consists of 12 residues. The CDR3 is CSASIGNQPQHF. Here the CDR3 DNA reads TGCAGTGCTAGTATAGGCAATCAGCCCCAGCATTTT.